This entry features one T cell receptor beta chain sequence. Antigen: not known. Time point in this sample: newly diagnosed GD, antithyroid drugs for less than 3 months. RNA extracted from PBMCs served as the sequencing template. Library construction for TCR beta used iRepertoire HTBI primers and Arm-PCR of CDR3 regions. TCRdb itself ran the multiplex PCR reads through MiXCR, one entry per CDR3 protein. There are 500,000 to 700,000 distinct CDR3 sequences in the sample; roughly 15% occur only once, and 15% to 20% lies in the top ten. This specimen belongs to a study of regulatory T cells in long-lasting Graves disease. The wider study: Antithyroid drugs had been given to newly diagnosed Graves' patients for under 3 months.

Study-wide points: Persistent patients had a count of shared public clonotypes (around 2,700) that exceeded that of new patients (approximately 1,000). Thyroid tissue went unstudied; only peripheral blood was examined.

Between the trimmed V and J ends, which lost 4 bases and 0 bases, there was a span of 14 bases. Germline CDR1 and CDR2: SGHRS and YFSETQ. The CDR3 covers 15 residues. A further study also used this sample, focusing on T cells in Graves' hyperthyroidism and ophthalmopathy. That source reports: Diagnoses were established using clinical symptoms, serum thyroxine and TRAb, thyroid ultrasound and orbital computed tomography.

Here the sequenced sample was peripheral blood mononuclear cells (PBMCs), taken at new diagnosis, from a patient treated with antithyroid drugs. V is TRBV5-1 and J is TRBJ2-7, with D perhaps TRBD1 (6 bases). This TCR was recovered from a woman under 40 with Graves disease. CDR3 bases: TGCGCCAGCAGCCGGTCAGGGGACGTCTCCTACGAGCAGTACTTC. Residues: CASSRSGDVSYEQYF.